This is a list of T cell receptor beta chains from one sample in a study of shared clonotypes between healthy human individuals. Using immunoSEQ multiplex PCR, the repertoire was profiled, and TCRdb retains in-frame clones only, with some absent. The data show around 1.9 million clones, 93% seen once. Sequenced material: naive CD8+ T cells from PBMCs. All receptors come from a man between 18 and 35 years old in good health. Some clones in this sample may be carry-over from other donors' samples. CDR3s include the opening cysteine and the closing phenylalanine or tryptophan. D genes are given only for firm matches. A clone size is listed for some rows: how often the clone was seen (once, few, many), or a class if it is expanded.

length	V	J	D	size	DNA	CDR3
14	TRBV11-2	TRBJ2-6	NA	NA	TGTGCCAGCAGCTTAGGGTCTGGGGCCAACGTCCTGACTTTC	CASSLGSGANVLTF
15	TRBV2	TRBJ1-5	NA	NA	TGTGCCAGCAGTGAAGTTCACAGGGAGGATCAGCCCCAGCATTTT	CASSEVHREDQPQHF
15	TRBV18	TRBJ1-1	NA	NA	TGTGCCAGCTCACCATTTCCGGGACAGAACACTGAAGCTTTCTTT	CASSPFPGQNTEAFF
19	TRBV7-9	TRBJ2-7	TRBD2	NA	TGTGCCAGCAGCCCCCCTAGCGGGAGCCGCCGACCTTCAACCTACGAGCAGTACTTC	CASSPPSGSRRPSTYEQYF
12	TRBV5-6	TRBJ2-5	NA	NA	TGTGCCAGCAGCTTGGCGACGCAGACCCAGTACTTC	CASSLATQTQYF
17	TRBV5-4	TRBJ2-1	NA	NA	TGTGCCAGCAGCTTGCGGCCCGACACGCCGATATACAATGAGCAGTTCTTC	CASSLRPDTPIYNEQFF
16	TRBV9	TRBJ2-2	TRBD2	NA	TGTGCCAGCACCCATGGACGGGAGGGCCGCACCGGGGAGCTGTTTTTT	CASTHGREGRTGELFF
14	TRBV5-1	TRBJ2-7	TRBD2	NA	TGCGCCAGCAGCTTGGGAGGACTAGCCTACGAGCAGTACTTC	CASSLGGLAYEQYF
14	TRBV27	TRBJ2-7	NA	NA	TGTGCCAGCAGCCCACAGGGTGCGGGCTACGAGCAGTACTTC	CASSPQGAGYEQYF
14	TRBV7-9	TRBJ1-4	NA	NA	TGTGCCAGCAGCTTAAAAGGGGTGAGGGAAAAACTGTTTTTT	CASSLKGVREKLFF
19	TRBV4-1	TRBJ2-3	TRBD2	NA	TGCGCCAGCAGCCAAGATCCCCCCCGAGGACTAGCGATTACAGATACGCAGTATTTT	CASSQDPPRGLAITDTQYF
19	TRBV28	TRBJ2-1	TRBD1	NA	TGTGCCAGCAGCCACCGGGACAGGGGTGTATCCGGCTCCTACAATGAGCAGTTCTTC	CASSHRDRGVSGSYNEQFF
15	TRBV19	TRBJ1-5	TRBD1	NA	TGTGCCAGTAGTATCTTCGGACAGGTCGGGCAGCCCCAGCATTTT	CASSIFGQVGQPQHF
14	TRBV6-1	TRBJ2-5	NA	NA	TGTGCCAGCAGTCGACGCGGGGTCGGCGAGACCCAGTACTTC	CASSRRGVGETQYF
14	TRBV27	TRBJ1-1	NA	NA	TGTGCCAGCAGTCAGCGATCGAGGAACACTGAAGCTTTCTTT	CASSQRSRNTEAFF
12	TRBV28	TRBJ2-1	NA	NA	TGTGCCAGTTACGACAGCTACAATGAGCAGTTCTTC	CASYDSYNEQFF
15	TRBV11-2	TRBJ2-3	NA	NA	TGTGCCAGCAGCTTAGGGGTCGTTAGCACAGATACGCAGTATTTT	CASSLGVVSTDTQYF
15	TRBV7-9	TRBJ2-7	TRBD1	once	TGTGCCAGCAGCAACCGACAGGGGGTTATATACGAGCAGTACTTC	CASSNRQGVIYEQYF
16	TRBV28	TRBJ1-5	TRBD1	NA	TGTGCCAGCAGTTCGACAAAACAGGGGGACAATCAGCCCCAGCATTTT	CASSSTKQGDNQPQHF
15	TRBV27	TRBJ2-7	NA	NA	TGTGCCAGCAGACCTTTGCTTGGGCCTTCCTACGAGCAGTACTTC	CASRPLLGPSYEQYF
15	TRBV2	TRBJ2-7	TRBD2	NA	TGTGCCAGCAGTGAAGTCCTAGCGGGCGCCTACGAGCAGTACTTC	CASSEVLAGAYEQYF
16	TRBV7-8	TRBJ2-2	TRBD2	NA	TGTGCCAGCAGCCTGACTAGCGGGAGGGCCGCCGGGGAGCTGTTTTTT	CASSLTSGRAAGELFF
15	TRBV9	TRBJ1-2	NA	NA	TGTGCCAGCAGCGCCTCTTCCGGGACGGTCTATGGCTACACCTTC	CASSASSGTVYGYTF
14	TRBV7-6	TRBJ2-7	TRBD2	NA	TGTGCCAGCAGCCCGACCGGGGGGGGCTACGAGCAGTACTTC	CASSPTGGGYEQYF
13	TRBV27	TRBJ2-7	NA	once	TGTGCCAGCAGTTTTATTCGCGGATACGAGCAGTACTTC	CASSFIRGYEQYF
14	TRBV12-5	TRBJ1-1	NA	few	TGTGCTAGTGGTTCGGGGAGTTTGAACACTGAAGCTTTCTTT	CASGSGSLNTEAFF
13	TRBV29-1	TRBJ1-1	NA	few	TGCAGCGTTGTGCTGACCCTGAACACTGAAGCTTTCTTT	CSVVLTLNTEAFF
14	TRBV5-6	TRBJ1-4	TRBD1	NA	TGTGCCAGCAGCTTCGGGACAGGGAGTGAAAAACTGTTTTTT	CASSFGTGSEKLFF
12	TRBV30	TRBJ2-2	NA	NA	TGTGCCTGGGAGGATTACACCGGGGAGCTGTTTTTT	CAWEDYTGELFF